The clone carrying this T cell receptor beta chain appeared once. Antigen unknown. The V gene's germline CDR1 is SNHLY and CDR2 FYNNEI. The CDR3 consists of 13 residues. Trimming shortened V by 5 bases and J by 6 bases, and 13 bases separated the two germline ends. Here immunoSEQ multiplex PCR was the method, and the copy in TCRdb shows in-frame clones only, minus some. Counted here are about 140,000 clones, 85% to 95% occurring once; the ten biggest clones make up around 7.1%. This specimen comes from a study of T cell responses to AZD1222 COVID-19 vaccine. Study-level findings and limits: Among AZD1222 vaccinees, only five or six were seropositive at baseline. Sampling captured repertoires only after the peak T cell response. The CD4 TCRs associated with vaccination extended across spike and predominated at 160-218 and 743-854.

The starting material was peripheral blood, obtained 28 days after the second AZD1222 dose. The sequence derives from an adult who received the AZD1222 COVID-19 vaccine. V usage is TRBV2 and J usage is TRBJ1-2; possibly TRBD1 for D (6 bases). The CDR3 DNA is TGTGCCAGCAGTAAAAGGGGGGACAATGGCTACACCTTC. Translated: CASSKRGDNGYTF.